This entry concerns a single T cell receptor beta chain. The V gene's germline CDR1 is LNHDA and CDR2 SQIVND (reference sequence). Trimming removed 6 bases from V and 7 bases from J, with 16 bases in between. This CDR3 region has 14 residues. Clones were sequenced by immunoSEQ multiplex PCR, and TCRdb holds only the in-frame ones, with some missing. The table includes 350,000 to 450,000 clones, roughly 87% detected once. Participants' own reports of clinical history determined their cohort assignment. This specimen belongs to a study of blood T cell repertoires in COVID-19. About the research overall: Whether acute or convalescent, the COVID-19 samples came from the United States, Italy and Spain.

The sequencing input was PBMCs or T cells enriched from blood (not recorded which). The genes are TRBV19 and TRBJ2-1, with a possible D match to TRBD2 (5 bases). The source of this sequence is a woman aged 45-60 years who had recovered from COVID-19. CDR3 region: CASSGGRQVNEQFF. CDR3 coding DNA: TGTGCCAGTAGCGGAGGCAGGCAAGTGAATGAGCAGTTCTTC.